A single sample gave rise to the 10 T cell receptor beta chains below, sequenced in a study of blood T cell repertoires in COVID-19. Profiling relied on immunoSEQ multiplex PCR, and the TCRdb table lists in-frame clones only, not all of them. This sample carries some 300,000 clones, approximately 90% of them seen once, and the ten largest clones take roughly 6%. What was sequenced was peripheral blood. All receptors derive from a woman in her forties or fifties with COVID-19, enrolled during active disease.

The chain uses TRBV5-4 and TRBJ2-7; possible D gene TRBD2, 6 bases. V was cut by 4 bases and J by 1 base, with 21 bases left in between. The germline V gene has CDR1 SGHNT and CDR2 YYREEE (reference sequence). The length of the CDR3 is 17 residues. CDR3 in amino acids: CASSPPLAGRGSYEQYF. DNA for the CDR3: TGTGCCAGCAGCCCCCCATTAGCCGGGCGGGGATCCTACGAGCAGTACTTC.

This clone occurred a few times. This sequence joins TRBV29-1 and TRBJ2-2; D is unresolved. CDR3 length: 13 residues. Trimming removed 1 base at V and 1 base at J, with 4 bases between. Germline CDR1 SQVTM, CDR2 ANQGSEA. The CDR3: CSVEGLNTGELFF. CDR3 DNA sequence: TGCAGCGTTGAAGGTCTGAACACCGGGGAGCTGTTTTTT.

The gene calls are TRBV19 and TRBJ2-1; weak D call: TRBD1 (6 bases). Trimming pared 9 bases from V and 0 bases from J, leaving 12 bases between. The CDR3 loop spans 14 amino acids. The V gene's germline CDR1 is LNHDA and CDR2 SQIVND (reference sequence). CDR3 residues: CASTGQNSYNEQFF. CDR3 DNA: TGTGCCAGCACTGGACAGAACTCCTACAATGAGCAGTTCTTC.

V usage is TRBV7-6 and J usage is TRBJ2-7, with 14 bases identical to TRBD2. J lost 0 bases, V lost 6 bases, and 7 bases had no gene match. The CDR3 extends over 17 amino acids. The germline V gene has CDR1 SGHVS and CDR2 FNYEAQ. The CDR3, as DNA: TGTGCCAGCAGACCAGGGACTAGCGGGAGTAGCTCCTACGAGCAGTACTTC. Translation gives CASRPGTSGSSSYEQYF.

The rearrangement links TRBV27 to TRBJ2-1; maybe TRBD1 (6 bases). The ends were cut back, 5 bases at V and 0 bases at J, with 14 bases in the middle. From germline, CDR1 is MNHEY and CDR2 SMNVEV (reference sequence). The CDR3 is made up of 16 amino acids. The CDR3 region is CASSTGQLSSYNEQFF. CDR3 coding DNA: TGTGCCAGCAGTACCGGACAGCTGAGCTCCTACAATGAGCAGTTCTTC.

This chain uses TRBV10-3 with TRBJ1-1, with D possibly being TRBD1 (6 bases). The V and J ends lost 3 bases and 4 bases respectively, with 15 bases between them. The CDR3 totals 15 residues. Germline V gene lookup returns CDR1 ENHRY and CDR2 SYGVKD. As DNA, the CDR3 is TGTGCCATCAGTGACCGCGGGGGGCAAAGCACTGAAGCTTTCTTT. Its translation: CAISDRGGQSTEAFF.

This clone was observed once. V gene TRBV19 combines with J gene TRBJ2-7, with TRBD1 matching over 9 bases. The germline CDR1 and CDR2 sequences are LNHDA and SQIVND (reference sequence). V lost 9 bases and J lost 0; bases outside the gene matches: 3. This CDR3 has 13 amino acids. Here the CDR3 DNA reads TGTGCCAGCCGGGGACAGGGCTCCTACGAGCAGTACTTC. This sequence encodes CASRGQGSYEQYF.

The V call is TRBV5-1, the J call TRBJ1-4; 10 nucleotides match TRBD1. The CDR3 spans 16 residues. Per germline, CDR1 SGHRS and CDR2 YFSETQ. After removal of 0 bases from V and 8 bases from J, the junction contained 7 bases not matched to a gene. This chain's CDR3 is CASSLDPGTGDEKLFF. The CDR3 DNA follows: TGCGCCAGCAGCTTGGACCCCGGGACAGGGGACGAAAAACTGTTTTTT. Supplemented by reference TRBV5-1 and TRBJ1-4, the full variable domain reads KAGVTQTPRYLIKTRGQQVTLSCSPISGHRSVSWYQQTPGQGLQFLFEYFSETQRNKGNFPGRFSGRQFSNSRSEMNVSTLELGDSALYLCASSLDPGTGDEKLFFGSGTQLSVL.

This sequence joins TRBV19 and TRBJ1-5; D is possibly TRBD1 (5 bases). Between the trimmed V and J ends, which lost 3 bases and 0 bases, there was a span of 21 bases. The germline V gene encodes CDR1 LNHDA and CDR2 SQIVND (reference sequence). The CDR3 consists of 19 residues. CDR3 protein: CASSIIGGSIQGSNQPQHF. The DNA for the CDR3 is TGTGCCAGTAGTATCATCGGTGGGTCGATTCAGGGTAGCAATCAGCCCCAGCATTTT.

J is TRBJ2-7 and V is TRBV19; 7 positions match TRBD2. V lost 8 bases, J lost 3 bases, and 10 bases stayed unmatched. The CDR3 covers 14 residues. Per the germline V gene, CDR1 is LNHDA and CDR2 is SQIVND (reference sequence). CDR3 region: CASGPAGLNYEQYF. In DNA form, the CDR3 reads TGTGCCAGTGGCCCAGCGGGATTGAACTACGAGCAGTACTTC.